A single sample gave rise to the 19 T cell receptor beta chains below, sequenced in a study of shared clonotypes between healthy human individuals (dated by TCRdb to about 2020). Receptors were amplified or captured by the immunoSEQ multiplex PCR assay. TCRdb obtained this table from immuneACCESS and retained in-frame rearrangements with V and J assigned. These tables miss some clones; where compared with another copy, unresolved V genes account for less than half of the shortfall, and the remainder is unexplained. For this sample there are 2,500,000 or so clones; under 95% appear just once. The top ten clonotypes cover 0.37% of the sample. The source material was naive CD4+ T cells from PBMCs. This specimen's cell subset or site label, interpreted: CD45RA+ positively selected. These receptor sequences come from a young man in good health. Some clones in this sample may be carry-over from other donors' samples.

The rearrangement uses TRBV19 and TRBJ2-7; 7 positions agree with TRBD1. V trimming: 5 bases; J trimming: 4 bases; junction bases outside the gene matches: 5. This CDR3 spans 13 amino acids. CDR1 LNHDA and CDR2 SQIVND come from the germline V gene (reference sequence). DNA for the CDR3: TGTGCCAGTAGTGTGGGACAGCCTTACGAGCAGTACTTC. Protein sequence: CASSVGQPYEQYF.

The chain joins TRBV6-6 to TRBJ1-6; TRBD1 matches at 7 bases. The germline gives CDR1 MNHNY, CDR2 SVGAGI (reference sequence). Losses at the gene ends were 6 bases for V and 0 bases for J; bases not matched to a gene: 5. The CDR3 sequence is 16 residues long. The CDR3 nucleotides are TGTGCCAGCAGAATGACAGGGAGCTCCTATAATTCACCCCTCCACTTT. It codes for CASRMTGSSYNSPLHF.

The chain recombines TRBV19 with TRBJ2-7, with a weak D call TRBD1 (6 bases). V was pared by 5 bases and J by 0 bases, with 20 bases between. The CDR3 runs 17 residues. Germline lookup yields CDR1 LNHDA and CDR2 SQIVND (reference sequence). The DNA for the CDR3 is TGTGCCAGTAGTCAACGGGACACGTACTTAAGCTCCTACGAGCAGTACTTC. This sequence encodes CASSQRDTYLSSYEQYF.

The CDR3 nucleotides read TGTGCCACCAGCAGAGCGGGGACAGGGATGAAGCCCCAGCATTTT. Translation gives CATSRAGTGMKPQHF. The chain has TRBV15 and TRBJ1-5; 9 bases fit TRBD1. V shed 1 base and J 8 bases; nucleotides not matched to a gene: 6. CDR1 LNHNV and CDR2 YYDKDF come from the germline V gene (reference sequence). This CDR3 spans 15 amino acids.

V is TRBV18 and J is TRBJ1-4, with D uncertain. CDR3 length: 14 amino acids. V was pared by 3 bases and J by 2 bases, with 7 bases between. CDR1 is KGHSH, CDR2 LQKENI, per germline. DNA of the CDR3: TGTGCCAGCTCACCGATGGGGACTAATGAAAAACTGTTTTTT. Translation: CASSPMGTNEKLFF.

The J gene is TRBJ1-6, the V gene TRBV4-1; possible D gene TRBD1, 6 bases. This CDR3 has 17 residues. Germline CDR1 is MGHRA and CDR2 is YSYEKL. The V and J ends lost 0 bases and 8 bases respectively, with 17 bases between them. CDR3 nucleotides: TGCGCCAGCAGCCAAGATAGTGATCAGGGGTGGTATTCACCCCTCCACTTT. It is translated as CASSQDSDQGWYSPLHF.

The chain joins TRBV7-2 to TRBJ2-1; a possible D gene is TRBD1 (5 bases). Germline V gene data show CDR1 as SGHTA and CDR2 as FQGNSA. The CDR3 loop spans 13 amino acids. V was shortened by 0 bases and J by 9 bases, with 9 bases between the two germline ends. The CDR3 DNA sequence: TGTGCCAGCAGCTTAGCGCTAAGGGGTGAGCAGTTCTTC. As protein: CASSLALRGEQFF.

The V and J genes are TRBV28 and TRBJ1-5, with D possibly TRBD1 on 6 matching bases. Germline CDR1 and CDR2: MDHEN and SYDVKM. Trimming removed 5 bases from V and 7 bases from J, with 15 bases in between. CDR3 length: 14 amino acids. CDR3 bases: TGTGCCAGCAGTCGCCCGGGGGCGCAACAGCCCCAGCATTTT. Amino acids: CASSRPGAQQPQHF.

This chain connects TRBV5-1 to TRBJ2-3, with D perhaps matching TRBD1 (5 bases). The CDR3 contains 14 residues. V dropped 5 bases and J dropped 1 base, with 11 bases sitting between them. The germline CDR1 and CDR2 sequences are SGHRS and YFSETQ. The CDR3 sequence is CASSILGGTDTQYF. For the CDR3, the DNA is TGCGCCAGCAGTATCTTAGGGGGCACAGATACGCAGTATTTT.

V usage is TRBV30 and J usage is TRBJ2-6; tentatively, D is TRBD2 (5 bases). V lost 5 bases and J lost 2, with 19 bases in between. This CDR3 is 17 amino acids long. In germline, CDR1 is GTSNPN, CDR2 SVGIG (reference sequence). The CDR3 DNA is TGTGCCTGGGGCGGGCAGGTTGAGGGTGCTGGGGCCAACGTCCTGACTTTC. Translating gives CAWGGQVEGAGANVLTF.

This sequence joins TRBV7-8 and TRBJ2-3; 7 bases align to TRBD2. This CDR3 has 19 residues. Germline values: CDR1 SGHVS, CDR2 FQNEAQ. After removal of 4 bases from V and 4 bases from J, the junction contained 20 bases not matched to a gene. CDR3: CASSSFVARDYVPSDTQYF. The CDR3 DNA follows: TGTGCCAGCAGCTCCTTTGTAGCACGGGACTACGTTCCCTCAGATACGCAGTATTTT. The full variable domain, rest sourced from reference TRBV7-8 and TRBJ2-3, is GAGVSQSPRYKVAKRGQDVALRCDPISGHVSLFWYQQALGQGPEFLTYFQNEAQLDKSGLPSDRFFAERPEGSVSTLKIQRTQQEDSAVYLCASSSFVARDYVPSDTQYFGPGTRLTVL.

The J gene is TRBJ2-2, the V gene TRBV19; 11 positions agree with TRBD1. The CDR3 totals 15 residues. Losses at the gene ends were 6 bases for V and 7 bases for J; bases not matched to a gene: 7. CDR1 and CDR2 from the germline V gene are LNHDA and SQIVND (reference sequence). CDR3 in DNA: TGTGCCAGTAGGGACAGGGGGCTGGGTGGCGGGGAGCTGTTTTTT. It is translated as CASRDRGLGGGELFF.

The genes are TRBV14 and TRBJ1-2, with 9 bases identical to TRBD1. CDR1 is SGHDN and CDR2 is FVKESK in the germline V gene. There are 14 residues in the CDR3. After removal of 3 bases from V and 7 bases from J, the junction contained 6 bases not matched to a gene. CDR3 sequence reads: CASSHPGQGFGYTF. Written as DNA, the CDR3 is TGTGCCAGCAGCCACCCGGGACAGGGATTTGGCTACACCTTC.

The chain links TRBV7-9 to TRBJ2-1; D is perhaps TRBD2 (6 bases). Looked up from germline, CDR1 is SEHNR and CDR2 is FQNEAQ (reference sequence). The CDR3 runs 16 residues. V gave up 1 base and J gave up 3 bases, with 13 bases separating them. This chain's CDR3 is CASSLVASDLYNEQFF. Written as DNA, the CDR3 is TGTGCCAGCAGCTTAGTAGCTAGCGACCTCTACAATGAGCAGTTCTTC.

CDR3 DNA: TGTGCCAGCAGTCCCCCCGTCAGCGGGGGGAATGAGCAGTTCTTC. Residues: CASSPPVSGGNEQFF. The chain is built from TRBV28 and TRBJ2-1; 9 nucleotides match TRBD2. Germline CDR1 is MDHEN and CDR2 is SYDVKM. V was clipped by 5 bases and J by 7 bases; unmatched bases: 9. The CDR3 loop spans 15 amino acids.

A word on this clone: Other DNA sequences in this specimen translate into the identical CDR3. The chain employs TRBV5-1 and TRBJ2-1; D ambiguous. Germline CDR1 SGHRS, CDR2 YFSETQ. This CDR3 contains 14 residues. V shed 0 bases and J shed 3 bases, with 7 bases lying between them. CDR3 sequence: CASSLGGSYNEQFF. For the CDR3, the DNA is TGCGCCAGCAGCTTGGGCGGTAGCTACAATGAGCAGTTCTTC.

This sequence joins TRBV6-5 and TRBJ1-1; D gene uncertain. Germline V CDR1 and CDR2: MNHEY, SVGAGI. The germline V and J ends were trimmed by 5 bases and 1 base, with 8 bases remaining between them. This CDR3 is 13 amino acids long. The CDR3 reads CASSHAPNTEAFF. The CDR3 DNA reads TGTGCCAGCAGTCATGCACCGAACACTGAAGCTTTCTTT.

This clone was detected once. V usage is TRBV29-1 and J usage is TRBJ1-4; D call uncertain. The germline gives CDR1 SQVTM, CDR2 ANQGSEA. This CDR3 is built from 13 residues. Trimming stripped 5 bases from V and 2 bases from J, with 9 bases between. CDR3: CSVYGPTNEKLFF. CDR3 nucleotides: TGCAGCGTTTACGGTCCTACTAATGAAAAACTGTTTTTT.

Note on this clone: This same CDR3 is encoded by further DNA sequences in the sample. The chain has TRBV30 and TRBJ2-3; perhaps D is TRBD1 or TRBD2 (5 bases each). The CDR3 length is 14 residues. Germline values: CDR1 GTSNPN, CDR2 SVGIG (reference sequence). The ends were cut back, 0 bases at V and 4 bases at J, with 11 bases in the middle. CDR3 protein: CAWSVRRGADTQYF. The CDR3 nucleotides are TGTGCCTGGAGTGTACGAAGAGGGGCAGATACGCAGTATTTT.